One and the same sample provided the 21 T cell receptor beta chains below, sequenced in a study of cytomegalovirus exposure and HLA in healthy donors. Vbeta (60) and Jbeta (13) primers were used in the PCR. The table came from immunoSEQ multiplex PCR; TCRdb's copy has only in-frame clones and leaves some out. The table lists about 160,000 clones, roughly 80% of them singletons. The specimen was PBMCs. The receptor source for this set is a woman between 50 and 59 years old in good health and CMV-seronegative.

The CDR3 region has the DNA TGTGCCAGCAGCTTTGGAGAGGCTAAAAGCGAGCAGTACTTC. The encoded protein is CASSFGEAKSEQYF. The genes are TRBV7-9 and TRBJ2-7; D ambiguous. The CDR3 is 14 residues long. Germline CDR1 reads SEHNR; CDR2 reads FQNEAQ (reference sequence). Trimming stripped 3 bases from V and 6 bases from J, with 15 bases between.

This chain links TRBV7-9 with TRBJ1-1; no clear D. This CDR3 spans 13 amino acids. V gave up 2 bases and J gave up 6 bases, with 10 bases separating them. Per germline, CDR1 SEHNR and CDR2 FQNEAQ (reference sequence). The chain's CDR3 is CASSLSGSAEAFF. For the CDR3, the DNA is TGTGCCAGCAGCTTATCCGGGAGCGCTGAAGCTTTCTTT.

The chain uses TRBV6-5 and TRBJ1-5; D is ambiguous. Deletions cut 5 bases from V and 8 bases from J, with 16 bases between. The CDR3 totals 14 residues. Germline-derived CDR1 and CDR2 are MNHEY and SVGAGI. The CDR3 DNA reads as TGTGCCAGCAGTGAACCGGGGAGCTCTGAGCCCCAGCATTTT. The encoded protein is CASSEPGSSEPQHF.

The chain has TRBV4-3 and TRBJ2-1, with 10 bases identical to TRBD2. This CDR3 comprises 16 residues. V dropped 1 base and J dropped 10; count of bases not matched to a gene: 10. Germline V gene data show CDR1 as LGHNA and CDR2 as YSLEER. The CDR3 spells CASSQGGLAGEDEQFF. The CDR3 coding sequence is TGCGCCAGCAGCCAAGGGGGGCTAGCGGGAGAAGACGAGCAGTTCTTC.

This chain uses TRBV7-8 with TRBJ2-1; the match to TRBD2 covers 16 bases. V shed 5 bases and J 16 bases; nucleotides not matched to a gene: 11. CDR3 size: 15 residues. Germline V CDR1 and CDR2: SGHVS, FQNEAQ. CDR3 sequence reads: CASSPGLAGGPDNFF. The CDR3 DNA is TGTGCCAGCAGCCCGGGACTAGCGGGAGGGCCAGATAACTTCTTC.

This chain uses TRBV19 with TRBJ2-5; D ambiguous. The germline V gene has CDR1 LNHDA and CDR2 SQIVND (reference sequence). The CDR3 covers 13 residues. The CDR3 reads CCTKPQNQETQYF. For the CDR3, the DNA is TGTTGCACAAAGCCACAGAATCAAGAGACCCAGTACTTC.

The chain is built from TRBV6-1 and TRBJ2-5; 8 bases agree with TRBD2. Per germline, CDR1 MNHNS and CDR2 SASEGT. The CDR3 has 15 residues. With V trimmed by 7 bases and J by 1 base, 8 bases remained unmatched. The CDR3 region has the DNA TGTGCCAGCAAGGCCAGCGGGGGCCCCCAAGAGACCCAGTACTTC. It codes for CASKASGGPQETQYF.

J is TRBJ1-1 and V is TRBV7-9; TRBD1 aligns across 8 bases. The ends lost 5 bases at V and 11 bases at J; junction bases unmatched: 7. Germline values: CDR1 SEHNR, CDR2 FQNEAQ (reference sequence). This CDR3 has 12 residues. CDR3 DNA: TGTGCCAGCAGCCTACCGGACAGGGCGGCTTTCTTT. Protein sequence: CASSLPDRAAFF.

The V call is TRBV10-3, the J call TRBJ2-7; TRBD2 matches 10 bases. V was pared by 6 bases and J by 3 bases, with 5 bases of the junction left unmatched. The CDR3 contains 14 residues. In germline, CDR1 is ENHRY, CDR2 SYGVKD. The CDR3 sequence: CAISGTSESYEQYF. In DNA, the CDR3 is TGTGCCATCAGCGGGACTAGCGAGAGCTACGAGCAGTACTTC.

The rearrangement joins TRBV7-9 to TRBJ1-1; TRBD1 is a possible D gene (6 bases). Germline values: CDR1 SEHNR, CDR2 FQNEAQ (reference sequence). This CDR3 contains 13 residues. Trimming took off 5 bases at V and 2 bases at J, with 9 bases between the two ends. CDR3 sequence: CASSQGSNTEAFF. The CDR3 nucleotides read TGTGCCAGCAGCCAGGGGAGTAACACTGAAGCTTTCTTT.

The J gene is TRBJ2-1, the V gene TRBV4-1; 7 bases line up with TRBD1. CDR3 length equals 15 residues. The V segment lost 1 base and the J segment 8 bases; nucleotides outside the gene matches: 8. Per the germline V gene, CDR1 is MGHRA and CDR2 is YSYEKL. CDR3: CASSQGQGIPDEQFF. CDR3 nucleotides: TGCGCCAGCAGCCAAGGACAGGGAATCCCGGATGAGCAGTTCTTC.

The V call is TRBV4-1, the J call TRBJ2-7; D unclear. Germline V CDR1 and CDR2: MGHRA, YSYEKL. This CDR3 has 15 amino acids. Trimming shortened V by 2 bases and J by 1 base, and 12 bases separated the two germline ends. The CDR3 nucleotides read TGCGCCAGCAGCCAAAATCGAGGAGTTTCCTACGAGCAGTACTTC. Translated, it gives CASSQNRGVSYEQYF.

This sequence joins TRBV5-1 and TRBJ2-7; 15 bases align to TRBD2. Germline V lookup: CDR1 SGHRS, CDR2 YFSETQ. The CDR3 length is 16 residues. The V gene end was trimmed by 3 bases and the J gene end by 4 bases; junction bases not matched to a gene: 5. The CDR3 region has the DNA TGCGCCAGCAGCTCGGGACTAGCGGGAGGAACGTACGAGCAGTACTTC. Its translation is CASSSGLAGGTYEQYF.

This clone occurred a few times. This chain joins TRBV5-8 and TRBJ2-7; D perhaps matches TRBD1 (5 bases). Trimming stripped 1 base from V and 3 bases from J, with 5 bases between. In germline, CDR1 is SGHTS, CDR2 YDEGEE. CDR3 size: 12 residues. As DNA, the CDR3 is TGTGCCAGCAGCTTGACAGGCTACGAGCAGTACTTC. Translated: CASSLTGYEQYF.

The CDR3 here is CASSPRDRGPTGELFF. The DNA of the CDR3 is TGTGCCAGCAGCCCACGGGACAGGGGGCCGACCGGGGAGCTGTTTTTT. The V call is TRBV11-2, the J call TRBJ2-2; TRBD1 agrees at 12 bases. V lost 5 bases to trimming and J lost 5 bases; unmatched junction nucleotides: 6. The CDR3 runs to 16 residues. Germline V gives CDR1 SGHAT, CDR2 FQNNGV.

This chain links TRBV30 with TRBJ2-7; 9 bases fit TRBD2. J was trimmed by 2 bases and V by 5 bases; bases with no gene match: 4. The CDR3 extends over 13 amino acids. Germline V gives CDR1 GTSNPN, CDR2 SVGIG (reference sequence). CDR3 sequence: CAWGGGRAYEQYF. CDR3 DNA sequence: TGTGCCTGGGGTGGCGGGAGGGCCTACGAGCAGTACTTC. Supplemented by reference TRBV30 and TRBJ2-7, the full variable domain reads SQTIHQWPATLVQPVGSPLSLECTVEGTSNPNLYWYRQAAGRGLQLLFYSVGIGQISSEVPQNLSASRPQDRQFILSSKKLLLSDSGFYLCAWGGGRAYEQYFGPGTRLTVT.

This clone was detected once. This chain links TRBV28 with TRBJ1-6; 10 nucleotides align to TRBD1. Germline CDR1 reads MDHEN; CDR2 reads SYDVKM. The CDR3 runs 15 residues. The V segment lost 4 bases and the J segment 7 bases; nucleotides outside the gene matches: 4. CDR3 protein: CASSSPGQGNSPLHF. The CDR3 DNA sequence: TGTGCCAGCAGTTCCCCGGGACAGGGGAATTCACCCCTCCACTTT.

This chain connects TRBV14 to TRBJ2-7; the D is unclear. Germline CDR1 reads SGHDN; CDR2 reads FVKESK. V gave up 0 bases and J gave up 7 bases, with 10 bases separating them. This CDR3 is built from 13 residues. CDR3 residues: CASSQDGPLEQYF. The CDR3 DNA reads as TGTGCCAGCAGCCAAGATGGGCCTCTGGAGCAGTACTTC.

The V gene is TRBV7-9, the J gene TRBJ2-1; tentative D call: TRBD2 (6 bases). The V and J ends lost 3 bases and 9 bases respectively, with 15 bases between them. The CDR3 is 14 residues long. Germline values: CDR1 SEHNR, CDR2 FQNEAQ (reference sequence). The CDR3: CASSFFMGEAEQFF. The CDR3, as DNA: TGTGCCAGCAGCTTTTTCATGGGGGAGGCTGAGCAGTTCTTC. The variable domain in full, completed from reference TRBV7-9 and TRBJ2-1, reads DTGVSQNPRHKITKRGQNVTFRCDPISEHNRLYWYRQTLGQGPEFLTYFQNEAQLEKSRLLSDRFSAERPKGSFSTLEIQRTEQGDSAMYLCASSFFMGEAEQFFGPGTRLTVL.

This CDR3 is CASRSREAGELFF. CDR3 coding DNA: TGTGCCAGCAGGAGCCGGGAGGCCGGGGAGCTGTTTTTT. The chain couples TRBV2 to TRBJ2-2, with 7 bases identical to TRBD2. V shed 6 bases and J 6 bases; nucleotides not matched to a gene: 4. CDR1 SNHLY and CDR2 FYNNEI come from the germline V gene. The CDR3 is made up of 13 amino acids.

This clone appeared once. The chain links TRBV10-1 to TRBJ2-7, with 9 bases fitting TRBD1. Unmatched junction bases numbered 10, after V lost 7 bases and J lost 6 bases. Germline assignment: CDR1 WNHNN and CDR2 SYGVQD (reference sequence). The CDR3 spans 14 residues. The DNA of the CDR3 is TGCGCCAGCAATTCCCCCGGGACAGGGTTCGAGCAGTACTTC. Translation: CASNSPGTGFEQYF.